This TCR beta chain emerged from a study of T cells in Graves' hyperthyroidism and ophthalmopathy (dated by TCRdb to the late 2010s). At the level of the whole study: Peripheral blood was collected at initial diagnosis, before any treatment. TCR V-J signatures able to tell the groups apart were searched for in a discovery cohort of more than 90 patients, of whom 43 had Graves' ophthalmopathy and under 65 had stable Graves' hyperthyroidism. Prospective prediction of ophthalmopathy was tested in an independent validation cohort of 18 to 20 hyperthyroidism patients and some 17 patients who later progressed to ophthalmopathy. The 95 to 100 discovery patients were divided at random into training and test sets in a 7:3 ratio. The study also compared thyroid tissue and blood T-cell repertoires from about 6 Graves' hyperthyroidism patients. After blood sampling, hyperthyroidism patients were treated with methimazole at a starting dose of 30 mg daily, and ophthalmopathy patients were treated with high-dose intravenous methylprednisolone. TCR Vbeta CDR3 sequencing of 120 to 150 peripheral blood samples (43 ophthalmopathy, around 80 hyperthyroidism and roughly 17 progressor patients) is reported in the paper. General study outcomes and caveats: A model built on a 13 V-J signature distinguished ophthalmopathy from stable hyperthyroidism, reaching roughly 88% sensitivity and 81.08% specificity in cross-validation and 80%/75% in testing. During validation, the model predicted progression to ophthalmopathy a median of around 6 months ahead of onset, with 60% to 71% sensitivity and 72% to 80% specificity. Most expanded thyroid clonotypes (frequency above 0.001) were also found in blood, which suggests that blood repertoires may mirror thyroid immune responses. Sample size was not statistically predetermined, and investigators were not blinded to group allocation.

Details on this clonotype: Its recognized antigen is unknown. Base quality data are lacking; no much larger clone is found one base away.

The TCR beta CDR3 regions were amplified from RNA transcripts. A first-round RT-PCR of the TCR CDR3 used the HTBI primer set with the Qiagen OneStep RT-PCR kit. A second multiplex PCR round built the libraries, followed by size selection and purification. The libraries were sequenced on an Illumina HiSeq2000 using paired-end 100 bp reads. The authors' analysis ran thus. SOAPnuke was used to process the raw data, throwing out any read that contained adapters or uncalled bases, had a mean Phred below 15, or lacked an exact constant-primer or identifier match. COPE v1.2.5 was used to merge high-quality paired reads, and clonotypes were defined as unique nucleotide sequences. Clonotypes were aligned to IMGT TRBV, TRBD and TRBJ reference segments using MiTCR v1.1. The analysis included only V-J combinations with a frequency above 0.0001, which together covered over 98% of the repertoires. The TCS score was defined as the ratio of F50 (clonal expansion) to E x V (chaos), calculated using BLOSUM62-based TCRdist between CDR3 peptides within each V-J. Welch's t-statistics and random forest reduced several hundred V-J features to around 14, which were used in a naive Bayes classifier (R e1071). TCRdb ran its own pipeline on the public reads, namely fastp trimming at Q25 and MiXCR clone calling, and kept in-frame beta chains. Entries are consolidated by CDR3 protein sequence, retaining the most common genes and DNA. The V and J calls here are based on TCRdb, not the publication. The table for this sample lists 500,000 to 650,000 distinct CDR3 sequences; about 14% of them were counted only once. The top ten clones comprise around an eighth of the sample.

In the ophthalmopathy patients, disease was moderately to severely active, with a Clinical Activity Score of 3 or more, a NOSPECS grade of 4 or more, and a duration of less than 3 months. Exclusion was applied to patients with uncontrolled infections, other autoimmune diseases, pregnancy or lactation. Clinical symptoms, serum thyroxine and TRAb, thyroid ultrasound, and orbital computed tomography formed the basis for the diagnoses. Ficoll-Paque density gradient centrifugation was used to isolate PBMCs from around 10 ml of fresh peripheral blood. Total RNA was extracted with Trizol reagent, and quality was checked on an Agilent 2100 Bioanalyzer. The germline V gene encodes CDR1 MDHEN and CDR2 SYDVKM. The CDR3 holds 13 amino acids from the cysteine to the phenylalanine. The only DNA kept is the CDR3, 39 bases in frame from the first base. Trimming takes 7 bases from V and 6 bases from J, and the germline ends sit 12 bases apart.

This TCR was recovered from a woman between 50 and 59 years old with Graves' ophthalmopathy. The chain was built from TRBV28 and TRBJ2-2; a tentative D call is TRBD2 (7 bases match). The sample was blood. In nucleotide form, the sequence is TGTGCCAGCACCCCGGGGGGCCCCGGGGAGCTGTTTTTT. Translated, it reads CASTPGGPGELFF. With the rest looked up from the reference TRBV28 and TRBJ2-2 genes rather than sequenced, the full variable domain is DVKVTQSSRYLVKRTGEKVFLECVQDMDHENMFWYRQDPGLGLRLIYFSYDVKMKEKGDIPEGYSVSREKKERFSLILESASTNQTSMYLCASTPGGPGELFFGEGSRLTVL.